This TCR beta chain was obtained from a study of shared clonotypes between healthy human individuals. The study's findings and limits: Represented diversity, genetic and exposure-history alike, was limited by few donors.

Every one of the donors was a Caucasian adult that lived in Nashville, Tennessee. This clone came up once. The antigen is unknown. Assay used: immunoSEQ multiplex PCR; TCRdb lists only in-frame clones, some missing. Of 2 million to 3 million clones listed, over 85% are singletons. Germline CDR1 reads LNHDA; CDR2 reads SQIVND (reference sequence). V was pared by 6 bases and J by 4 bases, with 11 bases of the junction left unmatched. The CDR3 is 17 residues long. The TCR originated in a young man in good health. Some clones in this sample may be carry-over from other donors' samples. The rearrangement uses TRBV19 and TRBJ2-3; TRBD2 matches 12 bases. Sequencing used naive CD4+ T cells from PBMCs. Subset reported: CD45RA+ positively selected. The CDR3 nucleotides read TGTGCCAGTAGCCCCCTCCCGGGACTAGCGGGCGCAGATACGCAGTATTTT. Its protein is CASSPLPGLAGADTQYF.